This entry describes one T cell receptor (beta chain). Naive and memory CD4+ T cells were separated from cryopreserved PBMCs. This entry belongs to a study of CD4 T cells in relation to SARS-CoV-2 and coronaviruses. On the study more broadly: Shared crossreactive spike epitopes were mapped to their HLA restriction.

Clones were read by immunoSEQ multiplex PCR, and TCRdb kept only the in-frame ones, dropping some. The repertoire includes 30,000 to 45,000 clones, approximately 87% of them detected once, and roughly 9% sits in the top ten. The CDR3 length is 14 residues. With 6 bases removed from V and 0 bases from J, the gap between germline ends came to 9 bases. Germline CDR1 is SNHLY and CDR2 is FYNNEI. The source is an adult with COVID-19. The V and J genes are TRBV2 and TRBJ1-5; D perhaps matches TRBD1 (5 bases). Sequenced material: memory CD4+ T cells from PBMCs. CDR3 residues: CASRGEYSNQPQHF. The DNA for the CDR3 is TGTGCCAGCAGAGGGGAGTATAGCAATCAGCCCCAGCATTTT.